These 27 T cell receptor beta chains were sequenced from one sample in a study of blood T cell repertoires in COVID-19. Data came from immunoSEQ multiplex PCR; TCRdb stores just in-frame clones and leaves some out. The table lists a few hundred thousand clones, 88% of them singletons. Sequencing was done on a sample of peripheral blood. All receptors derive from a man aged 70 or older with acute or convalescent COVID-19.

The rearrangement joins TRBV18 to TRBJ2-2; 8 bases map to TRBD2. J lost 4 bases, V lost 3 bases, and 7 bases had no gene match. The germline CDR1 and CDR2 sequences are KGHSH and LQKENI. CDR3 size: 16 residues. The CDR3 DNA is TGTGCCAGCTCACCCCCTAGCGGGTTTAGCACCGGGGAGCTGTTTTTT. Its translation is CASSPPSGFSTGELFF.

The J gene is TRBJ2-2, the V gene TRBV28; possible D gene TRBD2, 6 bases. Germline V lookup: CDR1 MDHEN, CDR2 SYDVKM. Trimming pared 6 bases from V and 4 bases from J, leaving 18 bases between. The CDR3 has 16 residues. The CDR3 nucleotides are TGTGCCAGCAGAGCAGGATGGGGGGTCGCCACCGGGGAGCTGTTTTTT. Translation gives CASRAGWGVATGELFF.

This chain uses TRBV3-1 (or the pseudogene TRBV3-2) with TRBJ2-7; D possibly corresponds to TRBD1 (6 bases). Trimming took 3 bases from V and 3 from J, leaving 15 bases between them. In germline, CDR1 is LGHDT, CDR2 YNNKEL (reference sequence). The CDR3 contains 15 residues. CDR3 coding DNA: TGTGCCAGCAGCCATCGGGGCAGGGGCGACTACGAGCAGTACTTC. Translating gives CASSHRGRGDYEQYF.

This clone has a single count. This rearrangement joins TRBV7-9 to TRBJ2-7; D is perhaps TRBD1 (5 bases). This CDR3 comprises 13 residues. V shed 4 bases and J shed 3 bases, with 10 bases lying between them. Germline V gene lookup returns CDR1 SEHNR and CDR2 FQNEAQ (reference sequence). CDR3 region: CASSSAGFYEQYF. The CDR3, as DNA: TGTGCCAGCAGCTCGGCAGGGTTCTACGAGCAGTACTTC. Together with reference TRBV7-9 and TRBJ2-7, the CDR3 gives the full variable domain: DTGVSQNPRHKITKRGQNVTFRCDPISEHNRLYWYRQTLGQGPEFLTYFQNEAQLEKSRLLSDRFSAERPKGSFSTLEIQRTEQGDSAMYLCASSSAGFYEQYFGPGTRLTVT.

The chain carries TRBV18 and TRBJ1-2; tentatively, D is TRBD1 (5 bases). This CDR3 comprises 15 residues. Trimming removed 6 bases from V and 2 bases from J, with 16 bases in between. The germline CDR1 and CDR2 sequences are KGHSH and LQKENI. CDR3 DNA sequence: TGTGCCAGCTCGCCCCCCGCAGGGTTAAACTATGGCTACACCTTC. Translated: CASSPPAGLNYGYTF.

The rearrangement joins TRBV18 to TRBJ2-5; possibly TRBD1 for D (6 bases). Per germline, CDR1 KGHSH and CDR2 LQKENI. V was pared by 2 bases and J by 5 bases, with 15 bases between. There are 15 residues in the CDR3. This chain's CDR3 is CASSPMTGPPETQYF. DNA of the CDR3: TGTGCCAGCTCACCAATGACAGGCCCCCCGGAGACCCAGTACTTC.

The chain is built from TRBV28 and TRBJ1-1, with 7 bases fitting TRBD1. Per the germline V gene, CDR1 is MDHEN and CDR2 is SYDVKM. The CDR3 has 16 residues. The junction had 12 bases not matched to a gene; V was cut back by 3 bases and J by 5 bases. CDR3 region: CASSLEGAGRSTEAFF. The DNA for the CDR3 is TGTGCCAGCAGTTTGGAGGGGGCAGGTCGAAGTACTGAAGCTTTCTTT.

The chain couples TRBV4-2 to TRBJ2-7, with 9 nucleotides matching TRBD2. The CDR3 contains 16 residues. The V gene end was trimmed by 4 bases and the J gene end by 2 bases; junction bases not matched to a gene: 9. The germline gives CDR1 LGHNA, CDR2 YNFKEQ. CDR3 sequence (DNA): TGTGCCAGCAGCCCACTAGCGGGTCAGAGCCCCTACGAGCAGTACTTC. It specifies CASSPLAGQSPYEQYF.

The rearrangement uses TRBV29-1 and TRBJ1-3, with D perhaps matching TRBD1 (5 bases). Trimming removed 5 bases at V and 0 bases at J, with 14 bases between. CDR1 and CDR2 from the germline V gene are SQVTM and ANQGSEA. The CDR3 contains 15 residues. CDR3 region: CSVLDSLISGNTIYF. The DNA of the CDR3 is TGCAGCGTTCTAGACAGTCTCATCTCTGGAAACACCATATATTTT.

The chain combines TRBV19 with TRBJ1-1; D unresolved. CDR3 length equals 14 residues. From germline, CDR1 is LNHDA and CDR2 SQIVND (reference sequence). Trimming stripped 5 bases from V and 3 bases from J, with 13 bases between. The CDR3 sequence: CASSPTPRDTEAFF. CDR3 DNA sequence: TGTGCCAGTAGTCCGACCCCCCGGGACACTGAAGCTTTCTTT.

This clone was observed a single time. V and J are TRBV7-9 and TRBJ1-6, with D perhaps matching TRBD1 (6 bases). The ends were cut back, 1 base at V and 10 bases at J, with 11 bases in the middle. The CDR3 is 14 amino acids. CDR1 is SEHNR and CDR2 is FQNEAQ in the germline V gene (reference sequence). The CDR3 nucleotides are TGTGCCAGCAGCTTAGAGGACAGATGGTCACCCCTCCACTTT. Translation gives CASSLEDRWSPLHF.

V usage is TRBV19 and J usage is TRBJ1-5; D may be TRBD1 (5 bases). V lost 3 bases and J lost 3, with 12 bases in between. Germline CDR1 LNHDA, CDR2 SQIVND (reference sequence). The CDR3 spans 15 residues. The CDR3 is CASSIATVYNQPQHF. Here the CDR3 DNA reads TGTGCCAGTAGTATTGCGACAGTCTACAATCAGCCCCAGCATTTT.

The chain joins TRBV5-5 to TRBJ1-5; 7 positions agree with TRBD1. CDR1 and CDR2 (germline): SGHKS, YYEKEE (reference sequence). Trimming at V came to 1 base and at J to 3 bases, leaving 4 bases not matched to a gene. CDR3 length: 15 amino acids. The DNA for the CDR3 is TGTGCCAGCAGCTTGCTGGGACAGTACAATCAGCCCCAGCATTTT. Translation gives CASSLLGQYNQPQHF.

The chain couples TRBV9 to TRBJ1-2; D remains unclear. The ends were cut back, 4 bases at V and 0 bases at J, with 13 bases in the middle. The CDR3 is 15 residues long. The V gene's germline CDR1 is SGDLS and CDR2 YYNGEE. The CDR3 here is CASSLWADTNYGYTF. The DNA for the CDR3 is TGTGCCAGCAGCCTCTGGGCCGATACTAACTATGGCTACACCTTC.

The chain is built from TRBV7-2 and TRBJ1-1; D is ambiguous. CDR1 and CDR2 from the germline V gene are SGHTA and FQGNSA. V was cut by 0 bases and J by 2 bases, with 4 bases left in between. This CDR3 region has 13 residues. The CDR3 reads CASSLAYNTEAFF. CDR3 nucleotide sequence: TGTGCCAGCAGCTTAGCGTATAACACTGAAGCTTTCTTT.

V is TRBV28 and J is TRBJ2-3; 7 bases agree with TRBD2. This CDR3 is 14 amino acids long. Unmatched junction bases numbered 6, after V lost 1 base and J lost 8 bases. Germline loops: CDR1 MDHEN, CDR2 SYDVKM. CDR3: CASSLSVPGGTQYF. The DNA of the CDR3 is TGTGCCAGCAGTTTATCCGTGCCGGGGGGTACGCAGTATTTT. The full variable domain, rest sourced from reference TRBV28 and TRBJ2-3, is DVKVTQSSRYLVKRTGEKVFLECVQDMDHENMFWYRQDPGLGLRLIYFSYDVKMKEKGDIPEGYSVSREKKERFSLILESASTNQTSMYLCASSLSVPGGTQYFGPGTRLTVL.

This chain uses TRBV5-6 with TRBJ2-1; 14 bases are a match to TRBD2. This CDR3 region has 17 residues. Germline V gives CDR1 SGHDT, CDR2 YYEEEE. V lost 3 bases and J lost 4; bases outside the gene matches: 6. CDR3 bases: TGTGCCAGCAGCTGGGGGACTAGCGGGAGTTTTTACAATGAGCAGTTCTTC. Protein sequence: CASSWGTSGSFYNEQFF.

In DNA, the CDR3 is TGTGCCAGCGTCTACACTGAAGCTTTCTTT. It yields the protein CASVYTEAFF. The chain has TRBV28 and TRBJ1-1; D is ambiguous. The CDR3 is 10 residues long. The germline CDR1 and CDR2 sequences are MDHEN and SYDVKM. Trimming removed 8 bases at V and 3 bases at J, with 4 bases between.

The genes are TRBV7-9 and TRBJ1-5; 7 positions match TRBD1. The V segment lost 1 base and the J segment 0 bases; nucleotides outside the gene matches: 3. Germline-derived CDR1 and CDR2 are SEHNR and FQNEAQ (reference sequence). The length of the CDR3 is 16 residues. In nucleotides, the CDR3 is TGTGCCAGCAGCTTAGAGGCAGGGGGTAGCAATCAGCCCCAGCATTTT. Translation: CASSLEAGGSNQPQHF.

The chain carries TRBV19 and TRBJ1-5; D might be TRBD1 (5 bases). The germline V and J ends were trimmed by 4 bases and 7 bases, with 14 bases remaining between them. In germline, CDR1 is LNHDA, CDR2 SQIVND (reference sequence). CDR3 length: 14 residues. CDR3 sequence: CASSTMQGTQPQHF. The CDR3 region has the DNA TGTGCCAGTAGTACAATGCAGGGTACCCAGCCCCAGCATTTT.

The V call is TRBV7-9, the J call TRBJ2-7; 9 bases align to TRBD1. V shed 8 bases, J shed 0 bases, and the junction held 8 bases outside the gene matches. This CDR3 contains 15 residues. Per germline, CDR1 SEHNR and CDR2 FQNEAQ (reference sequence). The CDR3 sequence is CASEIGTGSSYEQYF. DNA of the CDR3: TGTGCCAGCGAGATAGGGACAGGGAGCTCCTACGAGCAGTACTTC.

This sequence joins TRBV9 and TRBJ2-1; 9 bases fit TRBD1. There are 16 residues in the CDR3. V lost 3 bases, J lost 8 bases, and 12 bases stayed unmatched. CDR1 SGDLS and CDR2 YYNGEE come from the germline V gene. The CDR3 reads CASSASYTGGGDEQFF. The CDR3 nucleotides read TGTGCCAGCAGCGCCAGCTATACAGGGGGCGGGGATGAGCAGTTCTTC.

This clone was seen only once. CDR3 in amino acids: CASSLTGGASNSPLHF. The CDR3 DNA is TGTGCCAGCAGTTTAACAGGGGGCGCGAGTAATTCACCCCTCCACTTT. The V gene is TRBV6-4, the J gene TRBJ1-6, with TRBD1 identical over 9 bases. CDR3 length: 16 residues. V dropped 5 bases and J dropped 6; count of bases not matched to a gene: 8. From germline, CDR1 is MRHNA and CDR2 SNTAGT.

In DNA form, the CDR3 reads TGTGCCAGCAGCAAAGGGGGGGTAGCGGGAGGGCCTGGCAATGAGCAGTTCTTC. Translating gives CASSKGGVAGGPGNEQFF. The chain combines TRBV21-1 with TRBJ2-1; the table's D call, TRBD2, was not checked against the DNA. TRBV21-1 is labeled a pseudogene. The CDR3 totals 18 residues.

This clone has only a few counts. The chain has TRBV27 and TRBJ2-7; TRBD1 might be the D (6 bases). The V end was cut by 5 bases, the J end by 5 bases, with 22 bases between. The CDR3 contains 16 residues. Germline lookup yields CDR1 MNHEY and CDR2 SMNVEV (reference sequence). CDR3 sequence: CASSPLPHRDGNEQYF. The DNA for the CDR3 is TGTGCCAGCAGTCCCCTCCCACACAGGGACGGGAACGAGCAGTACTTC.

The chain combines TRBV4-1 with TRBJ1-5; weak D call: TRBD1 (6 bases). Germline lookup yields CDR1 MGHRA and CDR2 YSYEKL. V gave up 0 bases and J gave up 3 bases, with 12 bases separating them. The CDR3 runs to 16 residues. For the CDR3, the DNA is TGCGCCAGCAGCCAAGACGGACAGCCTAACAATCAGCCCCAGCATTTT. This translates into CASSQDGQPNNQPQHF.

The chain has TRBV20-1 and TRBJ2-1; 7 bases are shared with TRBD2. CDR3 length: 11 residues. In germline, CDR1 is DFQATT, CDR2 SNEGSKA (reference sequence). The junction had 4 bases not matched to a gene; V was cut back by 8 bases and J by 6 bases. The CDR3 reads CSSGALNEQFF. Written as DNA, the CDR3 is TGCAGTAGCGGGGCCCTCAATGAGCAGTTCTTC.